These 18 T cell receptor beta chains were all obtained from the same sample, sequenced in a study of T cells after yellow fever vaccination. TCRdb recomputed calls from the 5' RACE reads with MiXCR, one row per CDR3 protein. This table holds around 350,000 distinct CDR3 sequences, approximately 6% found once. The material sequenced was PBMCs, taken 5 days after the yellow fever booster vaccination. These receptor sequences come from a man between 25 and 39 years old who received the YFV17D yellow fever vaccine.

CDR3 nucleotide sequence: TGTGCCAGCAGGGGGACTAGCGGGAACACCGGGGAGCTGTTTTTT. This encodes CASRGTSGNTGELFF. V and J are TRBV5-4 and TRBJ2-2, with TRBD2 matching over 11 bases. Trimming took 5 bases from V and 1 from J; bases not matched to a gene: 1. Germline loops: CDR1 SGHNT, CDR2 YYREEE (reference sequence). This CDR3 spans 15 amino acids.

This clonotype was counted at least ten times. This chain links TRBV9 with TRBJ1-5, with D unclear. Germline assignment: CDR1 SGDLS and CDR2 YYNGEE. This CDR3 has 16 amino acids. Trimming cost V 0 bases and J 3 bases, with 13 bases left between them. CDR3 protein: CASSVGPGGPNQPQHF. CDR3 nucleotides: TGTGCCAGCAGCGTAGGTCCCGGCGGCCCCAATCAGCCCCAGCATTTT.

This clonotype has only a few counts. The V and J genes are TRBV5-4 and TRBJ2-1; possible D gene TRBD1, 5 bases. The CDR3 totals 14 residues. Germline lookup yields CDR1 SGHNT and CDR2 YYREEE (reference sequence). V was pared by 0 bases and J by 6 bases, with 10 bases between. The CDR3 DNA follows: TGTGCCAGCAGCTTGGCCGCAGGGCCCAATGAGCAGTTCTTC. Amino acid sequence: CASSLAAGPNEQFF.

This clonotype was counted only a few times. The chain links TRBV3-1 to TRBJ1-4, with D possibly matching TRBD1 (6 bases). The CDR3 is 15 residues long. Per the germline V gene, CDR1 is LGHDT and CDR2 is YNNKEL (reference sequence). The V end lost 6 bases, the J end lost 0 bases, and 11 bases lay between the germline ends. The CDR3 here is CASRASGATNEKLFF. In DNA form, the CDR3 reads TGTGCCAGCAGAGCGTCAGGGGCAACTAATGAAAAACTGTTTTTT.

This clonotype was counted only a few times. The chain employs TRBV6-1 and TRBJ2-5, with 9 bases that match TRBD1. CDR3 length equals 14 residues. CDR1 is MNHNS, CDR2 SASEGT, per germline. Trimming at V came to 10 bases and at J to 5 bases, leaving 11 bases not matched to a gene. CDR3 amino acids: CATQGQGYGETQYF. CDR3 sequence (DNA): TGTGCCACCCAGGGACAGGGCTATGGGGAGACCCAGTACTTC.

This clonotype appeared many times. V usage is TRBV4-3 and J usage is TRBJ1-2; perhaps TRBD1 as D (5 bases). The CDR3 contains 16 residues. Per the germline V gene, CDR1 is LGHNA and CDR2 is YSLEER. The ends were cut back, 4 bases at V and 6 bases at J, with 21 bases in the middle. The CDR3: CASSPGGGRDSDGYTF. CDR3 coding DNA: TGCGCCAGCAGCCCCGGCGGGGGTCGTGACAGCGATGGCTACACCTTC.

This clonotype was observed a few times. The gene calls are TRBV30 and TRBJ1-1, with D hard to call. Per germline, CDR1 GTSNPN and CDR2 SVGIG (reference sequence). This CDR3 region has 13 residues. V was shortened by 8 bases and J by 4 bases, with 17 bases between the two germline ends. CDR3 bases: TGTGCCCTAGTTCGCCAGGTGAGCACTGAAGCTTTCTTT. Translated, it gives CALVRQVSTEAFF.

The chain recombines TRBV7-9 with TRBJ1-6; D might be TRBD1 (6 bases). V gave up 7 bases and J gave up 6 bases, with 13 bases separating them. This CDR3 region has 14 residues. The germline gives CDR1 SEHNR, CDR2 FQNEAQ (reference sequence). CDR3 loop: CASMQGHPNSPLHF. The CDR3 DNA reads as TGTGCCAGCATGCAGGGACACCCTAATTCACCCCTCCACTTT.

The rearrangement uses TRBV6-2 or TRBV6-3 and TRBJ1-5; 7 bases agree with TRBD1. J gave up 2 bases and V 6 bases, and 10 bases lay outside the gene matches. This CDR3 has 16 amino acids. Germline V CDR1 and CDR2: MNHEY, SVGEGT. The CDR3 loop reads CASRKPDRVGNQPQHF. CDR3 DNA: TGTGCCAGCAGAAAACCAGACAGGGTGGGCAATCAGCCCCAGCATTTT.

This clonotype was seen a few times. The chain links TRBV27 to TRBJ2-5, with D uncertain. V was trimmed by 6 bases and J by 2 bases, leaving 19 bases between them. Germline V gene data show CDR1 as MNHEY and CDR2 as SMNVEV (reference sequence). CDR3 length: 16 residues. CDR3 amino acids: CASSGLSRVGQETQYF. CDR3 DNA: TGTGCCAGCAGCGGCCTATCGAGAGTCGGGCAAGAGACCCAGTACTTC.

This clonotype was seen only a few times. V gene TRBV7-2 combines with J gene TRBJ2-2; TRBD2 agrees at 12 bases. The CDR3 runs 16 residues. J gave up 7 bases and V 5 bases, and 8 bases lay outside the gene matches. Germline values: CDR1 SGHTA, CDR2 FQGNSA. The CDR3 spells CASSPSSGRAYGELFF. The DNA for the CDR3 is TGTGCCAGCAGCCCATCTAGCGGGAGGGCCTACGGGGAGCTGTTTTTT.

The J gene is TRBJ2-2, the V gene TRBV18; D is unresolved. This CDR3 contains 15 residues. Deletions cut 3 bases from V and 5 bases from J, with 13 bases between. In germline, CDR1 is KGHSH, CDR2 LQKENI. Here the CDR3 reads CASSPVPPGTGELFF. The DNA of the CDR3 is TGTGCCAGCTCACCTGTTCCTCCCGGTACCGGGGAGCTGTTTTTT.

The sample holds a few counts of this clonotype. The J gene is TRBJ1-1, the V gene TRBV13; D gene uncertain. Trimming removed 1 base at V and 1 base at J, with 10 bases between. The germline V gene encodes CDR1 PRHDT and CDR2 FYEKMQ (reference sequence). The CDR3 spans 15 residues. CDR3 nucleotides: TGTGCCAGCAGCTTAGTCGGTTTTGGGAACACTGAAGCTTTCTTT. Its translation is CASSLVGFGNTEAFF.

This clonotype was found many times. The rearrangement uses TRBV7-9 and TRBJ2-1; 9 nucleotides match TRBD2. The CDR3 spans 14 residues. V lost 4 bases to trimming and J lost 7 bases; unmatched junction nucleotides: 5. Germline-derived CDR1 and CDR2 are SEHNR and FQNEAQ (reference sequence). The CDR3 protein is CASSSGTSKNEQFF. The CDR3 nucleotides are TGTGCCAGCAGCTCCGGGACTAGCAAGAATGAGCAGTTCTTC. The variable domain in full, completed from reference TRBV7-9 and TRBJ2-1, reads DTGVSQNPRHKITKRGQNVTFRCDPISEHNRLYWYRQTLGQGPEFLTYFQNEAQLEKSRLLSDRFSAERPKGSFSTLEIQRTEQGDSAMYLCASSSGTSKNEQFFGPGTRLTVL.

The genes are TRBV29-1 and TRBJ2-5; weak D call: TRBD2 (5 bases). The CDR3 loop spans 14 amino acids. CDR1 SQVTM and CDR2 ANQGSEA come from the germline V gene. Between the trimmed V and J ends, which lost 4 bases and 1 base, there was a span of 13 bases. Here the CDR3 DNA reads TGCAGCGTTGTCCGGGGTTCCCTCCAAGAGACCCAGTACTTC. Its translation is CSVVRGSLQETQYF.

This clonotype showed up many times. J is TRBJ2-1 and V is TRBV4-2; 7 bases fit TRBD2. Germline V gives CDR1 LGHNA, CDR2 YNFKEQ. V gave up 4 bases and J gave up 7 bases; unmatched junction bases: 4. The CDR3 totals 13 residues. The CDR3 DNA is TGTGCCAGCAGCCGGGGGGGTAGGAATGAGCAGTTCTTC. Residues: CASSRGGRNEQFF.

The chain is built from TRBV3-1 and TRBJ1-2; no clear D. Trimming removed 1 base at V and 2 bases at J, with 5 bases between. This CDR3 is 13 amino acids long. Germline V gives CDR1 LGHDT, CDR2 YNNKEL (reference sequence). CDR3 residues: CASSQVTNYGYTF. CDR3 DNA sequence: TGTGCCAGCAGCCAAGTCACCAACTATGGCTACACCTTC.

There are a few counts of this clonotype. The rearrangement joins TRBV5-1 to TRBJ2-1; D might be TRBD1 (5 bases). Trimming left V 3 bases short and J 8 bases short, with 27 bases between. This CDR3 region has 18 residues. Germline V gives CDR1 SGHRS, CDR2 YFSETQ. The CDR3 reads CASSSELLQVSTADEQFF. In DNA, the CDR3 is TGCGCCAGCAGCTCGGAACTATTACAGGTTTCGACGGCGGATGAGCAGTTCTTC.